Below are 9 T cell receptor beta chains sequenced from a single sample in a study of T cell responses to AZD1222 COVID-19 vaccine. TCRdb keeps only in-frame clones here, not all; method: immunoSEQ multiplex PCR. The data contain 120,000 or so clones, around 93% of them seen just once; the ten biggest clones take up 14%. Sequenced material: peripheral blood, taken on day 0 of AZD1222 vaccination. The receptors originated from an adult in good health.

The V and J genes are TRBV28 and TRBJ1-3, with 8 positions matching TRBD1. The CDR3 has 15 residues. V was clipped by 5 bases and J by 5 bases; unmatched bases: 8. Germline V lookup: CDR1 MDHEN, CDR2 SYDVKM. DNA of the CDR3: TGTGCCAGCAGTCTTGACAGGGGAAGGAGAAACACCATATATTTT. This encodes CASSLDRGRRNTIYF.

This clone was recorded only once. V is TRBV6-5 and J is TRBJ1-4; D gene ambiguous. The CDR3 is 13 amino acids. Trimming shortened V by 11 bases and J by 2 bases, and 12 bases separated the two germline ends. The germline V gene encodes CDR1 MNHEY and CDR2 SVGAGI. This CDR3 reads CACLKWTNEKLFF. For the CDR3, the DNA is TGTGCCTGCCTGAAGTGGACTAATGAAAAACTGTTTTTT.

The rearrangement joins TRBV7-8 to TRBJ2-6; tentatively, D is TRBD1 (6 bases). This CDR3 has 16 amino acids. Trimming shortened V by 1 base and J by 2 bases, and 9 bases separated the two germline ends. CDR1 and CDR2 from the germline V gene are SGHVS and FQNEAQ. The DNA for the CDR3 is TGTGCCAGCAGCTTAGGGAACAGGGCTGGGGCCAACGTCCTGACTTTC. It specifies CASSLGNRAGANVLTF.

V and J are TRBV18 and TRBJ2-5; a possible D gene is TRBD2 (5 bases). The germline gives CDR1 KGHSH, CDR2 LQKENI. V lost 5 bases to trimming and J lost 2 bases, with 6 bases between them. CDR3 length equals 12 residues. The CDR3 region has the DNA TGTGCCAGCTCAGACTATCAAGAGACCCAGTACTTC. Amino acids: CASSDYQETQYF.

The chain combines TRBV7-9 with TRBJ1-1, with 12 bases aligning to TRBD1. Germline CDR1 reads SEHNR; CDR2 reads FQNEAQ (reference sequence). The V and J ends lost 4 bases and 1 base, in that order; junction bases with no gene match: 7. The CDR3 contains 17 residues. In DNA, the CDR3 is TGTGCCAGCAGCTCCCCGGGACAGGGGGCCGAGAACACTGAAGCTTTCTTT. Residues: CASSSPGQGAENTEAFF.

V usage is TRBV28 and J usage is TRBJ1-1; 9 bases line up with TRBD1. J gave up 4 bases and V 4 bases, and 7 bases lay outside the gene matches. The CDR3 consists of 15 residues. CDR1 is MDHEN and CDR2 is SYDVKM in the germline V gene. The CDR3 nucleotides are TGTGCCAGCAGTTCACAGGGGGCGAGGAGCACTGAAGCTTTCTTT. Amino acid sequence: CASSSQGARSTEAFF.

This clone has only a few counts. The chain joins TRBV11-2 to TRBJ1-1; D unclear. V gave up 3 bases and J gave up 3 bases, with 8 bases separating them. Germline CDR1 and CDR2: SGHAT and FQNNGV. The CDR3 is made up of 13 amino acids. For the CDR3, the DNA is TGTGCCAGCAGCTTCGGCCCGCACACTGAAGCTTTCTTT. This codes for CASSFGPHTEAFF.

DNA for the CDR3: TGTGCCAGCAGTCCGTATAGAGGGACATTTTTCAGCAATCAGCCCCAGCATTTT. Its translation: CASSPYRGTFFSNQPQHF. This chain joins TRBV28 and TRBJ1-5; weak D call: TRBD1 (6 bases). The V gene's germline CDR1 is MDHEN and CDR2 SYDVKM. The CDR3 covers 18 residues. V was shortened by 5 bases and J by 1 base, with 21 bases between the two germline ends.

The chain employs TRBV27 and TRBJ2-1; D perhaps matches TRBD2 (5 bases). Trimming stripped 7 bases from V and 3 bases from J, with 13 bases between. Germline values: CDR1 MNHEY, CDR2 SMNVEV (reference sequence). The CDR3 is 14 residues long. CDR3: CASTSLRDYNEQFF. The CDR3 DNA follows: TGTGCCAGCACCTCTCTCCGGGACTACAATGAGCAGTTCTTC.